One sample yielded the 12 T cell receptor beta chains listed below, sequenced in a study of blood T cell repertoires in COVID-19. The repertoire was sequenced with immunoSEQ multiplex PCR; TCRdb's copy has only in-frame clones and lacks some. The sample records approximately 160,000 clones, roughly four fifths being singletons. Sequencing input: PBMCs or T cells enriched from blood (not recorded which). These receptors all stem from a man aged 50-60 years who had recovered from COVID-19.

The chain links TRBV5-1 to TRBJ1-1; the match to TRBD1 covers 7 bases. The V segment lost 0 bases and the J segment 3 bases; nucleotides outside the gene matches: 11. From germline, CDR1 is SGHRS and CDR2 YFSETQ. The CDR3 runs to 17 residues. The CDR3 nucleotides read TGCGCCAGCAGCTTGGTAGCCCCGACAGGGCGGGACACTGAAGCTTTCTTT. This translates into CASSLVAPTGRDTEAFF. The complete variable domain, with remaining parts taken from reference TRBV5-1 and TRBJ1-1, reads KAGVTQTPRYLIKTRGQQVTLSCSPISGHRSVSWYQQTPGQGLQFLFEYFSETQRNKGNFPGRFSGRQFSNSRSEMNVSTLELGDSALYLCASSLVAPTGRDTEAFFGQGTRLTVV.

This chain joins TRBV28 and TRBJ1-1; D is uncertain. Germline assignment: CDR1 MDHEN and CDR2 SYDVKM. The CDR3 has 15 residues. V lost 4 bases, J lost 4 bases, and 16 bases lay in between. In DNA, the CDR3 is TGTGCCAGCAGTTCCCCCTCTTTTACTACCACTGAAGCTTTCTTT. Amino acid sequence: CASSSPSFTTTEAFF.

V and J are TRBV3-1 (or the pseudogene TRBV3-2) and TRBJ1-5; possibly TRBD1 for D (5 bases). V lost 1 base and J lost 2, with 9 bases in between. The CDR3 consists of 15 residues. CDR1 and CDR2 (germline): LGHDT, YNNKEL (reference sequence). The CDR3 here is CASSQGLRGNQPQHF. Written as DNA, the CDR3 is TGTGCCAGCAGCCAAGGACTCAGGGGCAATCAGCCCCAGCATTTT.

The V and J genes are TRBV3-1 (or the pseudogene TRBV3-2) and TRBJ2-5; D is unclear. The V gene's germline CDR1 is LGHDT and CDR2 YNNKEL (reference sequence). The CDR3 is 12 amino acids. With 6 bases removed from V and 0 bases from J, the gap between germline ends came to 5 bases. CDR3: CASRQYQETQYF. Written as DNA, the CDR3 is TGTGCCAGCAGACAGTACCAAGAGACCCAGTACTTC.

The gene calls are TRBV6-5 and TRBJ1-6; TRBD1 agrees at 8 bases. The CDR3 covers 15 residues. J lost 6 bases, V lost 6 bases, and 7 bases had no gene match. The germline V gene has CDR1 MNHEY and CDR2 SVGAGI. The CDR3 is CASRTGEGPNSPLHF. CDR3 in DNA: TGTGCCAGCAGGACAGGGGAAGGACCTAATTCACCCCTCCACTTT.

With respect to this clone: One end of the junction is discordant with germline, which a read error may explain. The rearrangement joins TRBV3-1 (or the pseudogene TRBV3-2) to TRBJ1-4, with 7 bases identical to TRBD1. The CDR3 is made up of 12 amino acids. Germline CDR1 reads LGHDT; CDR2 reads YNNKEL (reference sequence). CDR3 region: CASSRSDRAKYF. CDR3 DNA sequence: TGTGCCAGCAGTCGCTCAGACAGGGCTAAGTATTTT.

The J gene is TRBJ2-1, the V gene TRBV7-9, with a possible D match to TRBD2 (7 bases). V was cut by 0 bases and J by 6 bases, with 12 bases left in between. The CDR3 is 15 residues long. The germline V gene encodes CDR1 SEHNR and CDR2 FQNEAQ (reference sequence). The CDR3 nucleotides are TGTGCCAGCAGCTTAGCGGGGGGGCCGGGCAATGAGCAGTTCTTC. Translated: CASSLAGGPGNEQFF.

V is TRBV2 and J is TRBJ2-5; 11 bases align to TRBD1. The CDR3 has 16 residues. CDR1 is SNHLY and CDR2 is FYNNEI in the germline V gene. With 6 bases clipped from V and 5 bases from J, the junction kept 11 bases outside the gene matches. CDR3 loop: CASRDRRDRGLETQYF. DNA for the CDR3: TGTGCCAGCAGAGACCGCCGGGACAGGGGGTTGGAGACCCAGTACTTC. Full variable domain (remainder filled in from reference TRBV2 and TRBJ2-5): EPEVTQTPSHQVTQMGQEVILRCVPISNHLYFYWYRQILGQKVEFLVSFYNNEISEKSEIFDDQFSVERPDGSNFTLKIRSTKLEDSAMYFCASRDRRDRGLETQYFGPGTRLLVL.

This clone is a singleton in its sample. The V call is TRBV6-5, the J call TRBJ1-3, with D hard to call. Germline V CDR1 and CDR2: MNHEY, SVGAGI. Trimming removed 6 bases at V and 1 base at J, with 4 bases between. This CDR3 region has 12 residues. CDR3 coding DNA: TGTGCCAGCAGGACTTCTGGAAACACCATATATTTT. Its protein is CASRTSGNTIYF.

The V gene is TRBV4-1, the J gene TRBJ1-5, with 7 bases identical to TRBD1. The length of the CDR3 is 17 residues. Germline CDR1 is MGHRA and CDR2 is YSYEKL. J was trimmed by 6 bases and V by 0 bases; bases with no gene match: 11. CDR3 loop: CASSQDPPTGRSQPQHF. The CDR3 DNA sequence: TGCGCCAGCAGCCAAGATCCACCGACAGGGAGGAGTCAGCCCCAGCATTTT.

The chain recombines TRBV19 with TRBJ1-2, with D possibly matching TRBD1 (6 bases). The CDR3 runs 14 residues. Between the trimmed V and J ends, which lost 5 bases and 0 bases, there was a span of 10 bases. Germline CDR1 LNHDA, CDR2 SQIVND (reference sequence). The chain's CDR3 is CASSPGTTNYGYTF. CDR3 nucleotides: TGTGCCAGTAGTCCCGGGACAACTAACTATGGCTACACCTTC.

The chain links TRBV27 to TRBJ2-1; 10 bases line up with TRBD2. The V gene end was trimmed by 7 bases and the J gene end by 8 bases; junction bases not matched to a gene: 8. This CDR3 region has 14 residues. The germline gives CDR1 MNHEY, CDR2 SMNVEV (reference sequence). The DNA of the CDR3 is TGTGCCAGCAAAACTAGCGGGGATATGGATGAGCAGTTCTTC. Protein product: CASKTSGDMDEQFF.